Listed below are T cell receptor beta chains from one sample, sequenced in a study of shared clonotypes between healthy human individuals. The data were produced by immunoSEQ multiplex PCR, yet TCRdb's version contains in-frame clones alone and is incomplete. The table records about 1.4 million clones, roughly 95% of them present only once. The sample was naive CD4+ T cells sorted from blood. All receptors come from a young man in good health. CDR3s include the opening cysteine and the closing phenylalanine or tryptophan. The D gene is left open where the match is weak. Where a row states a size, it is once, few, many or the class of an expanded clone; other rows omit it.

d_call j_call clone_size v_call cdr3_aa cdr3_nt
. TRBJ2-2 . TRBV18 CASSPLGGGASGELFF TGTGCCAGCTCACCACTCGGAGGGGGCGCCTCCGGGGAGCTGTTTTTT
TRBD2 TRBJ2-5 . TRBV29-1 CSVAGSQETQYF TGCAGCGTAGCGGGATCCCAAGAGACCCAGTACTTC
. TRBJ2-7 . TRBV14 CASSQDWSRPRSYEQYF TGTGCCAGCAGCCAAGATTGGTCGAGGCCCCGCTCCTACGAGCAGTACTTC
. TRBJ2-7 . TRBV28 CASATPTGEQYF TGTGCCAGCGCAACCCCCACTGGCGAGCAGTACTTC
. TRBJ2-1 . TRBV20-1 CSALGLEQFF TGCAGTGCTTTAGGATTAGAGCAGTTCTTC
. TRBJ2-7 . TRBV27 CASSPRLATYEQYF TGTGCCAGCAGCCCCCGTCTAGCTACCTACGAGCAGTACTTC
TRBD1 TRBJ2-7 few TRBV19 CASSIRTGYRDEQYF TGTGCCAGTAGTATCCGGACAGGGTACAGAGACGAGCAGTACTTC
. TRBJ1-1 . TRBV30 CAWSVGPKGAFF TGTGCCTGGAGTGTGGGCCCCAAGGGAGCTTTCTTT
. TRBJ2-2 . TRBV4-3 CASSQGTGAYTGELFF TGCGCCAGCAGCCAAGGGACGGGAGCTTACACCGGGGAGCTGTTTTTT
TRBD2 TRBJ2-1 . TRBV18 CASSRRTSGSSYNEQFF TGTGCCAGCTCAAGACGGACTAGCGGAAGCTCCTACAATGAGCAGTTCTTC
TRBD1 TRBJ2-7 . TRBV29-1 CSVGTGFAEQYF TGCAGCGTTGGGACAGGATTTGCCGAGCAGTACTTC
. TRBJ2-7 once TRBV2 CASSEALRAREQYF TGTGCCAGCAGTGAAGCGCTTCGAGCCCGCGAGCAGTACTTC
. TRBJ2-7 . TRBV7-6 CASSLGQGPADNEQYF TGTGCCAGCAGCTTAGGGCAGGGACCAGCGGATAACGAGCAGTACTTC
TRBD1 TRBJ2-1 . TRBV9 CAENRDRGHSGEVHSYNEQFF TGTGCAGAAAACCGGGACAGGGGACATAGCGGGGAAGTCCACTCCTACAATGAGCAGTTCTTC
. TRBJ2-5 . TRBV5-1 CASSLGTGLETQYF TGCGCCAGCAGCTTGGGGACCGGGTTGGAGACCCAGTACTTC
TRBD2 TRBJ2-1 . TRBV10-3 CAIRGTSGPHRDEQFF TGTGCCATCAGGGGGACTAGCGGGCCACACCGCGATGAGCAGTTCTTC
. TRBJ2-2 . TRBV18 CASSPPERELFF TGTGCCAGCTCACCACCGGAGCGGGAGCTGTTTTTT
TRBD1 TRBJ2-5 . TRBV9 CASSAQTGQIKETQYF TGTGCCAGCAGCGCTCAAACGGGACAGATTAAAGAGACCCAGTACTTC
. TRBJ2-2 . TRBV11-1 CASSSWTVANTGELFF TGTGCCAGCAGCTCCTGGACGGTCGCGAACACCGGGGAGCTGTTTTTT
. TRBJ2-6 . TRBV7-9 CASSPPKSSGANVLTF TGTGCCAGCAGCCCCCCCAAGAGCTCTGGGGCCAACGTCCTGACTTTC
TRBD2 TRBJ2-1 once TRBV27 CASSLSGSFPNEQFF TGTGCCAGCAGTTTGAGCGGGAGTTTCCCCAATGAGCAGTTCTTC
TRBD1 TRBJ2-7 . TRBV18 CASSPQSRGIDEQYF TGTGCCAGCTCACCACAATCCAGGGGGATCGACGAGCAGTACTTC
. TRBJ2-5 . TRBV25-1 CASSHLSQGWETQYF TGTGCCAGCAGTCACCTATCCCAGGGGTGGGAGACCCAGTACTTC
. TRBJ2-5 . TRBV29-1 CSVRTEETQYF TGCAGCGTCCGGACAGAAGAGACCCAGTACTTC
TRBD2 TRBJ2-3 . TRBV7-3 CASSLTTSGTDTQYF TGTGCCAGCAGCTTAACCACTAGCGGAACAGATACGCAGTATTTT
TRBD1 TRBJ2-7 . TRBV27 CASSPWTGDMPYEQYF TGTGCCAGCAGTCCCTGGACAGGGGACATGCCCTACGAGCAGTACTTC
. TRBJ2-1 once TRBV27 CASSLGVTRSYNEQFF TGTGCCAGCAGCCTAGGGGTGACTAGAAGTTACAATGAGCAGTTCTTC
. TRBJ1-5 . TRBV6-5 CASSYSRGFQPQHF TGTGCCAGCAGTTACTCCCGGGGGTTTCAGCCCCAGCATTTT
. TRBJ2-2 . TRBV6-5 CASAGADTGELFF TGTGCCAGCGCGGGTGCGGACACCGGGGAGCTGTTTTTT
. TRBJ1-5 . TRBV7-8 CASSLRGGVYNQPQHF TGTGCCAGCAGCTTAAGGGGAGGAGTCTACAATCAGCCCCAGCATTTT
. TRBJ2-2 . TRBV7-8 CASSLGRDTGELFF TGTGCCAGCAGCTTAGGCAGGGACACCGGGGAGCTGTTTTTT
TRBD1 TRBJ2-6 . TRBV9 CASSKRTGAGANVLTF TGTGCCAGCAGCAAAAGGACAGGGGCTGGGGCCAACGTCCTGACTTTC
. TRBJ2-1 . TRBV9 CASSVALLPHANEQFF TGTGCCAGCAGCGTAGCTTTACTCCCGCACGCCAATGAGCAGTTCTTC
. TRBJ1-5 . TRBV5-8 CASTLGQNSNQPQHF TGTGCCAGCACCCTCGGACAGAATAGCAATCAGCCCCAGCATTTT
. TRBJ1-1 . TRBV30 CAWSVAPERTEAFF TGTGCCTGGAGTGTTGCCCCGGAGAGGACTGAAGCTTTCTTT
. TRBJ2-3 . TRBV7-9 CASSPPGSSDTQYF TGTGCCAGCAGCCCGCCGGGCAGCTCAGATACGCAGTATTTT